This TCR beta chain was captured by sequencing in a study of cytomegalovirus exposure and HLA in healthy donors. Both 60 Vbeta primers and 13 Jbeta primers went into the PCR. The protocol was immunoSEQ multiplex PCR, while the TCRdb copy is restricted to in-frame clones and leaves out a portion. The top ten clones hold around 1.4% of a sample with some 85,000 clones, under 80% of them seen once. This clone turned up a few times. What it recognizes is unknown. The CDR3 length is 15 residues. CDR1 KGHSH and CDR2 LQKENI come from the germline V gene. V lost 3 bases and J 0 bases, leaving 9 bases between the germline ends. The study's findings and limits: Within the data, a cluster of highly shared sequence variants was likely a sequencing artifact. Association of a missense DCLRE1C variant with TCR beta V- and J-gene trimming was reported in a later analysis. There were 164 TCR beta chains listed as cytomegalovirus-associated. Across HLA loci, a later analysis found differing TCR association rates, with DRB1 most and HLA-C fewest.

The sample was PBMCs. This chain links TRBV18 with TRBJ2-1; D is unclear. The origin of this receptor is a male donor in good health and CMV-seronegative. The DNA of the CDR3 is TGTGCCAGCTCACCGACTGCCGCCTCCTACAATGAGCAGTTCTTC. It translates to CASSPTAASYNEQFF.